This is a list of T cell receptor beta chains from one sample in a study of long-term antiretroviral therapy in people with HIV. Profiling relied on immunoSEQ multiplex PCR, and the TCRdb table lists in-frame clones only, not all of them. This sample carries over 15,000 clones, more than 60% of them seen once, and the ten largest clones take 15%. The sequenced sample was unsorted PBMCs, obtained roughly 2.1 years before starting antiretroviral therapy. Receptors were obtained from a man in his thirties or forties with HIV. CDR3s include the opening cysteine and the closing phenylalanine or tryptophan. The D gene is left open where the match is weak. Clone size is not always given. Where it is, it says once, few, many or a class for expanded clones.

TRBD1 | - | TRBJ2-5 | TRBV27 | TGTGCCAGCAGCCGGGACAGGGAAGAGACCCAGTACTTC | CASSRDREETQYF
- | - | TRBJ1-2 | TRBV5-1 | TGCGCCAGCACCCGGGAACCTAACTATGGCTACACCTTC | CASTREPNYGYTF
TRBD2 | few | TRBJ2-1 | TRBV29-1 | TGCAGCGTTAGAGGGACTAGCGGGAAAGGGTACTCCTACAATGAGCAGTTCTTC | CSVRGTSGKGYSYNEQFF
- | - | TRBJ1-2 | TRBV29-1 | TGCAGCGTTGGCGCGGCGAACTATGGCTACACCTTC | CSVGAANYGYTF
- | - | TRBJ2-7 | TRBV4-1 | TGCGCCAGCAGCCAAGGCAGCACCTACGAGCAGTACTTC | CASSQGSTYEQYF
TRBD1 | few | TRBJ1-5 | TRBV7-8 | TGTGCCAGCAGCTTGGGCAGGGGGGGACATCAGCCCCAGCATTTT | CASSLGRGGHQPQHF
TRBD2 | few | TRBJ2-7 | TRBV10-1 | TGCGCCAGCAGTGGGGCTAGCGGGTCCCACGAGCAGTACTTC | CASSGASGSHEQYF
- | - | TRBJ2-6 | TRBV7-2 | TGTGCCAGCAGCTTAGCGGGCAGCAGCTCTGGGGCCAACGTCCTGACTTTC | CASSLAGSSSGANVLTF
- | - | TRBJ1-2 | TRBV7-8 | TGTGCCAGCAGCTTAGGGGTCAGGAATGGCTACACCTTC | CASSLGVRNGYTF
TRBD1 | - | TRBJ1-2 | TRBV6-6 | TGTGCCAGCAGCCCCGGGACAGCACAACTTAACTATGGCTACACCTTC | CASSPGTAQLNYGYTF
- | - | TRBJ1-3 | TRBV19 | TGTGCCAGTAGTATAGATGGCAGGACCTCTGGAAACACCATATATTTT | CASSIDGRTSGNTIYF
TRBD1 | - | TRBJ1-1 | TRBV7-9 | TGTGCCAGCAGCTACTCCGGGACAGTCACTGAAGCTTTCTTT | CASSYSGTVTEAFF
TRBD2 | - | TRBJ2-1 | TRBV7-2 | TGTGCCAGCAGCTTAGGAGCCAAGCGGGAGGCCCTATATGAGCAGTTCTTC | CASSLGAKREALYEQFF
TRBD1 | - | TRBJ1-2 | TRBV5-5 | TGTGCCAGCAGCTTAGAGGACAGGGACGGATATGGCTACACCTTC | CASSLEDRDGYGYTF
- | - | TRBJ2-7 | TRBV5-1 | TGCGCCAGCAGCTTGGAGGACCTTCAAACCTACGAGCAGTACTTC | CASSLEDLQTYEQYF
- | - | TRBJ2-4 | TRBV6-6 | TGTGCCAGCAGCCGGTCCGGGACACAAAACATTCAGTACTTC | CASSRSGTQNIQYF
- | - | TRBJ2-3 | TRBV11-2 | TGTGCCAGCAGCTTAGCCCGAATTCGAGGGGCGGGGGCTGCAGATACGCAGTATTTT | CASSLARIRGAGAADTQYF
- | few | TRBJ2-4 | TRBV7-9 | TGTGCCAGCAGCGGGGGTGGGCAGGGATACATTCAGTACTTC | CASSGGGQGYIQYF
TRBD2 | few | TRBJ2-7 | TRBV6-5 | TGTGCCAGCAGTTACGGCGGGGGGGCCTTAGGGCAGTACTTC | CASSYGGGALGQYF